This TCR beta chain was captured by sequencing in a study of tumor-infiltrating lymphocytes in primary liver carcinoma. Study-level information: Through surgical resection, the patients' primary liver carcinoma was treated.

With around 450 ng total RNA as template and a constant-region primer, TCR beta cDNA was made. Three nested multiplex PCR rounds, a slightly modified ARM-PCR, produced the libraries for TCR beta. Rounds one and two of PCR, each of roughly 10 cycles, were primed with TRBV1-TRBV30 forward primers and a C-beta reverse primer. TCRdb itself ran the multiplex PCR reads through MiXCR, one entry per CDR3 protein. The data contain fewer than 400,000 distinct CDR3 sequences, 65% of them singletons. Study conclusions and caveats: Left bulk and unsorted, the samples did not allow CD4+ and CD8+ repertoires to be compared.

A note on this clonotype: Its antigen remains unidentified. A much larger clone lies one base from this, so it may be a read error.

The length of the CDR3 is 14 residues. V gave up 5 bases and J gave up 3 bases, with 11 bases separating them. Germline DNA was also extracted, and blood RNA derived from unsorted whole blood. Infection with HBV was chronic in patients; they were treatment-naive. Sequenced: peripheral blood. The J gene is TRBJ1-5, the V gene TRBV12-3 or TRBV12-4; tentative D call: TRBD1 (6 bases). The clonotype originates from a man in his forties with primary liver carcinoma and hepatitis B virus infection. CDR3 sequence (DNA): TGTGCCAGCAGTATGGACAGATTCAATCAGCCCCAGCATTTT. It specifies CASSMDRFNQPQHF.